In this sample, the clone carrying this TCR beta chain turned up a few times. Antigen: not known. The record originates from a study of shared clonotypes between healthy human individuals. Study results and caveats: Among donors, sharing of clonotypes was expected to be affected by sequencing depth. Exclusively blood specimens were collected; tissue repertoires likely differ.

This CDR3 has 14 residues. The V end lost 6 bases, the J end lost 8 bases, and 16 bases lay between the germline ends. The germline V gene has CDR1 SNHLY and CDR2 FYNNEI. Profiling relied on immunoSEQ multiplex PCR, and the TCRdb table lists in-frame clones only, not all of them. There are around 450,000 clones in the sample; roughly 77% occur only once, and less than 15% lies in the top ten. V is TRBV2 and J is TRBJ1-4, with D unclear. This TCR was recovered from a woman between 40 and 50 years old in good health. Some clones in this sample may be carry-over from other donors' samples. The specimen sequenced was PBMCs. The CDR3 loop is CASRAGPRSEKLFF. In DNA form, the CDR3 reads TGTGCCAGCAGAGCCGGGCCCCGCTCGGAAAAACTGTTTTTT.